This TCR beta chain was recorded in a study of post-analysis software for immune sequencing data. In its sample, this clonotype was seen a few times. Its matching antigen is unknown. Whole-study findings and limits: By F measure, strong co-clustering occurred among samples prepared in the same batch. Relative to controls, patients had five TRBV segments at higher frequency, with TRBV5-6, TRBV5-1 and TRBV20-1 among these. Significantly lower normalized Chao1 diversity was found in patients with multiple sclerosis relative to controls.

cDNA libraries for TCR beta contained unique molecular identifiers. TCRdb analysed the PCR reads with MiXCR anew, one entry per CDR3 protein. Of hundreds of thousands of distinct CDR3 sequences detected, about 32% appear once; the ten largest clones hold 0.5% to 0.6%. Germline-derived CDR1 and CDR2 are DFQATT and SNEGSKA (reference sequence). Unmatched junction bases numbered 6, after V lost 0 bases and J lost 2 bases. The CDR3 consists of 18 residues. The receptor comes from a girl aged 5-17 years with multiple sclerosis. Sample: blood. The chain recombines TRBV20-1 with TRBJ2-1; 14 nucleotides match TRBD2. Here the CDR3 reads CSARDRSTSGGAYNEQFF. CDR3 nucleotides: TGCAGTGCTAGAGATCGCTCGACTAGCGGGGGGGCCTACAATGAGCAGTTCTTC.